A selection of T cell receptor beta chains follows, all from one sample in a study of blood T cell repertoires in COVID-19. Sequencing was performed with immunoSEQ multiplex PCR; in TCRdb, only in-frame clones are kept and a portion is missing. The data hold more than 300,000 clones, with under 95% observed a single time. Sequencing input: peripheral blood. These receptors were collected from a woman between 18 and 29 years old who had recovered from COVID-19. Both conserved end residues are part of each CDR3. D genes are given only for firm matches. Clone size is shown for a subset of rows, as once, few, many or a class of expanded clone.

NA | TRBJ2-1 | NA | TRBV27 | CASSPLGVSSYNEQFF | TGTGCCAGCAGTCCTTTAGGGGTAAGCTCCTACAATGAGCAGTTCTTC
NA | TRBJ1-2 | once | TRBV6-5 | CASRDTFYFYTF | TGTGCCAGCAGGGACACGTTTTACTTCTACACCTTC
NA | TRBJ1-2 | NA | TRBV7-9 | CASSLGTAYGYTF | TGTGCCAGCAGCTTAGGGACAGCTTATGGCTACACCTTC
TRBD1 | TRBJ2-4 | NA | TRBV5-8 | CANTPSTSGQGYIQYF | TGTGCCAATACCCCAAGTACTTCAGGACAGGGGTATATTCAGTACTTC
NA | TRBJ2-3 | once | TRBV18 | CASSPRAPDTQYF | TGTGCCAGCTCACCCAGGGCCCCAGATACGCAGTATTTT
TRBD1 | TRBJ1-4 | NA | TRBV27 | CASSPRTGREKLFF | TGTGCCAGCAGTCCCCGGACAGGGAGGGAAAAACTGTTTTTT
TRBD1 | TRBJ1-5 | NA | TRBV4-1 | CASSQGWTGDQPQHF | TGCGCCAGCAGCCAAGGGTGGACAGGGGATCAGCCCCAGCATTTT
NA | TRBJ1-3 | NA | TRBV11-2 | CASSSPGRNTIYF | TGTGCCAGCAGCTCGCCGGGGAGAAACACCATATATTTT
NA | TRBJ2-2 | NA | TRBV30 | CAWRTPNTGELFF | TGTGCCTGGAGAACTCCGAACACCGGGGAGCTGTTTTTT
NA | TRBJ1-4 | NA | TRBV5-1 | CASSANQGGRDEKLFF | TGCGCCAGCAGCGCCAACCAGGGTGGTAGAGATGAAAAACTGTTTTTT
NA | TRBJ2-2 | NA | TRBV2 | CASSVDRGELFF | TGTGCCAGCAGTGTTGACAGGGGGGAGCTGTTTTTT
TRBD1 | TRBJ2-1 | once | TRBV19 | CASSRPRQGLDNEQFF | TGTGCCAGTAGTCGACCTCGACAGGGGTTGGACAATGAGCAGTTCTTC
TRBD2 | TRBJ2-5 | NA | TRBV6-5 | CASSYSVGLAGETQYF | TGTGCCAGCAGTTACTCGGTGGGACTAGCCGGAGAGACCCAGTACTTC
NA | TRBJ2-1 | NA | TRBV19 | CASSIGSRSLNEQFF | TGTGCCAGTAGTATAGGCTCGCGTTCTCTCAATGAGCAGTTCTTC
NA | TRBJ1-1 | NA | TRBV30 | CAWSYAGTEAFF | TGTGCCTGGAGTTATGCGGGCACTGAAGCTTTCTTT
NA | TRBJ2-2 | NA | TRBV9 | CASSFQGSGELFF | TGTGCCAGCAGCTTTCAGGGGTCCGGGGAGCTGTTTTTT
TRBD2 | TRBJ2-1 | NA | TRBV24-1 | CATSDLGRASGGRVEQFF | TGTGCCACCAGTGATTTGGGGCGGGCTAGCGGGGGGAGGGTTGAGCAGTTCTTC
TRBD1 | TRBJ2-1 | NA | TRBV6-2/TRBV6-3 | CASSSFRGKWVYNEQFF | TGTGCCAGCAGTTCCTTCAGGGGGAAGTGGGTCTACAATGAGCAGTTCTTC
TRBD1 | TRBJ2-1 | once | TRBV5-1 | CASSLGQGAAGNEQFF | TGCGCCAGCAGCTTGGGACAGGGGGCCGCCGGCAATGAGCAGTTCTTC
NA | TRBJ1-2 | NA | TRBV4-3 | CASSDAGSWGYTF | TGCGCCAGCAGCGATGCGGGCAGCTGGGGCTACACCTTC
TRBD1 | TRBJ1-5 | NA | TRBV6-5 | CASSRGTGGDQPQHF | TGTGCCAGCAGCCGTGGGACAGGGGGCGATCAGCCCCAGCATTTT
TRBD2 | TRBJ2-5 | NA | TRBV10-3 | CAISAGEGETQYF | TGTGCCATCAGTGCCGGGGAGGGGGAGACCCAGTACTTC
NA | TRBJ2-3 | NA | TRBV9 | CASSGGATDTQYF | TGTGCCAGCAGCGGCGGGGCCACAGATACGCAGTATTTT
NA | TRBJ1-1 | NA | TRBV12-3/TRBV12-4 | CASSLTVGTEAFF | TGTGCCAGCAGTCTGACAGTCGGCACTGAAGCTTTCTTT